This TCR beta chain emerged from a study of cytomegalovirus exposure and HLA in healthy donors. The method was immunoSEQ multiplex PCR; TCRdb's version includes in-frame clones alone and lacks a portion of them. The sample holds 140,000 or so clones; approximately 86% are singletons and the top ten take about 4.9%. Germline values: CDR1 SEHNR, CDR2 FQNEAQ (reference sequence). V lost 1 base, J lost 3 bases, and 12 bases lay in between. The CDR3 has 15 amino acids. The sequence came from a man between 18 and 35 years old in good health and CMV-seropositive. V gene TRBV7-9 combines with J gene TRBJ1-1, with D maybe TRBD1 (5 bases). Sample: PBMCs. The CDR3 reads CASSLVGQGDTEAFF. The CDR3 DNA reads TGTGCCAGCAGCTTAGTGGGGCAGGGTGACACTGAAGCTTTCTTT.